This TCR beta chain is from a study of shared clonotypes between healthy human individuals. For the study at large: The composition of the donors was a couple of women and a few men aged 18 to 49.

The CDR3 is made up of 14 amino acids. Per germline, CDR1 WNHNN and CDR2 SYGVQD (reference sequence). V was pared by 3 bases and J by 8 bases, with 7 bases of the junction left unmatched. Data came from immunoSEQ multiplex PCR; TCRdb stores just in-frame clones and leaves some out. Here the sample spans roughly 2.6 million clones, around nine tenths being singletons. The TCR sequence derives from a young man in good health. The chain is built from TRBV10-1 and TRBJ2-1; TRBD2 matches at 7 bases. The sample was naive CD4+ T cells sorted from blood. Subset defined: CD45RA+ positively selected. The CDR3 region is CASSDGGSRYEQFF. The DNA of the CDR3 is TGCGCCAGCAGTGATGGCGGGAGTAGATATGAGCAGTTCTTC.